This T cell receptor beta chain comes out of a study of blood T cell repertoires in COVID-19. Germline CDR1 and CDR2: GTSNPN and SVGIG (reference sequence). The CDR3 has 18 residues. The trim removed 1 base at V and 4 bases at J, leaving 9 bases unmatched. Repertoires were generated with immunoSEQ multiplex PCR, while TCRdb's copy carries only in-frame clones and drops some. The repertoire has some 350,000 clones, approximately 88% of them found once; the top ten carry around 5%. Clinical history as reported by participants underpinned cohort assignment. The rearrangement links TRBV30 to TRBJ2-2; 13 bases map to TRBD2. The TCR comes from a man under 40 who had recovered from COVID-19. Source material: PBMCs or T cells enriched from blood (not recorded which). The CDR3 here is CAWSALGLAGPATGELFF. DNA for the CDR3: TGTGCCTGGAGTGCCCTGGGACTAGCGGGGCCGGCCACCGGGGAGCTGTTTTTT. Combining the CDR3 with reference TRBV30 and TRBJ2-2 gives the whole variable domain SQTIHQWPATLVQPVGSPLSLECTVEGTSNPNLYWYRQAAGRGLQLLFYSVGIGQISSEVPQNLSASRPQDRQFILSSKKLLLSDSGFYLCAWSALGLAGPATGELFFGEGSRLTVL.